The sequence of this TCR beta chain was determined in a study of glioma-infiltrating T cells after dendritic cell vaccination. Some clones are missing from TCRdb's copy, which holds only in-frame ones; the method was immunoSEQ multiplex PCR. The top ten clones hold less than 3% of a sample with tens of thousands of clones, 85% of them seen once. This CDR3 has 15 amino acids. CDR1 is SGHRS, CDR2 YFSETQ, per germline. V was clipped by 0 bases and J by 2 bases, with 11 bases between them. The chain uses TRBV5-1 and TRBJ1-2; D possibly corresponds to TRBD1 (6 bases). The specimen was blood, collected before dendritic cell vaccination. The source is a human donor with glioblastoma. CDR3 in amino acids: CASSLGRGANYGYTF. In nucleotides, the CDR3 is TGCGCCAGCAGCTTGGGGCGGGGGGCCAACTATGGCTACACCTTC.